The sequence of this T cell receptor (beta chain) was determined in a study of T cell repertoires in aging, cancer and after chemotherapy. Study-wide context: About 9 million TCR reads were in the whole dataset. Study results and caveats: Loss of evenness, beyond lost richness, contributed to age-related TCR diversity decline in cancer patients.

Germline CDR1 and CDR2: MNHEY and SVGAGI. The V and J ends lost 4 bases and 5 bases, in that order; junction bases with no gene match: 10. CDR3 length equals 16 residues. Amplification of TCR beta used genomic DNA extracted from peripheral blood. Rearranged V-D-J TRB sequences were amplified with a mixed TRB-A/B primer pool. TCRdb ran MiXCR on the multiplex PCR reads and lists one entry per CDR3 protein. The sample lists over 9,500 distinct CDR3 sequences; 25% to 40% were seen once. This clonotype was detected only a few times. Its antigen remains unknown. The chain joins TRBV6-5 to TRBJ2-2; the match to TRBD1 covers 7 bases. Sequencing was carried out using blood. The origin of this receptor is a human donor in good health. CDR3 region: CASSFRQGIATGELFF. The DNA of the CDR3 is TGTGCCAGCAGTTTCCGACAGGGTATAGCTACCGGGGAGCTGTTTTTT.